This T cell receptor (beta chain) is from a study of shared clonotypes between healthy human individuals. The germline V gene encodes CDR1 ENHRY and CDR2 SYGVKD. Unmatched junction bases numbered 7, after V lost 4 bases and J lost 2 bases. This CDR3 comprises 17 residues. TCRdb keeps only in-frame clones here, not all; method: immunoSEQ multiplex PCR. The sample carries around 690,000 clones, roughly 88% recorded once. This clone was observed once. Sequenced: memory CD8+ T cells from PBMCs. Subset: CD45RO+ cells pooled with CCR7-negative TemRA cells. The chain carries TRBV10-3 and TRBJ2-7, with 14 bases lining up with TRBD2. This sequence was found in a man aged 18-30 years in good health. Some clones in this sample may be carry-over from other donors' samples. The CDR3 here is CAISAGTSGSPPYEQYF. CDR3 nucleotide sequence: TGTGCCATCAGTGCCGGGACTAGCGGGAGCCCCCCCTACGAGCAGTACTTC.